Sequencing of this T cell receptor beta chain was carried out in a study of brain T cells in children with intractable seizures. Trimming took 0 bases from V and 3 from J, leaving 11 bases between them. CDR1 SEHNR and CDR2 FQNEAQ come from the germline V gene (reference sequence). This CDR3 has 15 residues. Surgery cases with the highest brain T cell transcript signatures were chosen for sequencing. At least one anti-epileptic drug was given before surgery. Clones were sequenced by immunoSEQ multiplex PCR, and TCRdb holds only the in-frame ones, with some missing. This sample carries about 80,000 clones, 91% of them seen once, and the ten largest clones take 20% to 25%.

Sequenced material: peripheral blood, taken at surgery. The clonotype comes from a girl aged 2-10 years with Rasmussen encephalitis and intractable seizures. The chain combines TRBV7-9 with TRBJ1-2; D gene ambiguous. CDR3 amino acids: CASSLASGADYGYTF. The CDR3 DNA reads TGTGCCAGCAGCTTAGCTTCTGGAGCGGACTATGGCTACACCTTC.